Listed below are T cell receptor beta chains from one sample, sequenced in a study of blood T cell repertoires in COVID-19. The method was immunoSEQ multiplex PCR; TCRdb's version includes in-frame clones alone and lacks a portion of them. This sample yields about 120,000 clones, of which more than 60% are seen a single time; 2% to 2.5% belongs to the top ten. The sample comprised peripheral blood. All receptors derive from a man in his 70s with acute or convalescent COVID-19. The CDR3 runs from the conserved cysteine through the conserved F or W. D genes are given only for firm matches. A row's size may be missing; if present it is once, few, many or a size class.

j_call cdr3_length d_call clone_size v_call cdr3_nt cdr3_aa
TRBJ2-7 16 TRBD2 . TRBV7-2 TGTGCCAGCAGCTTCCCCCTCAGCGGGACCACCTACGAGCAGTACTTC CASSFPLSGTTYEQYF
TRBJ1-2 12 . few TRBV9 TGTGCCAGCAGCGCGGGACTCTATGGCTACACCTTC CASSAGLYGYTF
TRBJ2-7 15 . once TRBV19 TGTGCCAGCAGCTGGGGGAGGATGGGGATATACGAGCAGTACTTC CASSWGRMGIYEQYF
TRBJ2-1 16 TRBD1 . TRBV9 TGTGCCAGCAGCGTGACAGGGATCCCCTCCTACAATGAGCAGTTCTTC CASSVTGIPSYNEQFF
TRBJ1-2 13 . . TRBV27 TGTGCCAGCAGGCTAACCCCTAACTATGGCTACACCTTC CASRLTPNYGYTF
TRBJ1-4 16 . . TRBV11-2 TGTGCCAGCAGCTTAGGTTCCCAAGGGGGTAATGAAAAACTGTTTTTT CASSLGSQGGNEKLFF
TRBJ2-1 12 . . TRBV30 TGTGCCTGGAGTGTAAGGGGTGATGAGCAGTTCTTC CAWSVRGDEQFF
TRBJ2-1 14 . . TRBV2 TGTGCCAGCAGTGCTACGGGGTCGGGCAATGAGCAGTTCTTC CASSATGSGNEQFF
TRBJ1-2 13 . . TRBV19 TGTGCCAGTAGTACACAGGCGAACTATGGCTACACCTTC CASSTQANYGYTF
TRBJ2-3 16 TRBD2 few TRBV18 TGTGCCAGCTCACCTCTTGCGGGGGGGACGGGAGATACGCAGTATTTT CASSPLAGGTGDTQYF
TRBJ1-2 12 TRBD1 . TRBV4-3 TGCGCCAGCAGCCTACAGGGGTATGGCTACACCTTC CASSLQGYGYTF
TRBJ1-4 16 . few TRBV4-2 TGTGCCAGCAGCCAAGGGAGGATATCGACTAATGAAAAACTGTTTTTT CASSQGRISTNEKLFF
TRBJ2-5 12 TRBD1 once TRBV5-8 TGTGCCAGCAGCTTGTCACCGGGACAGGGGCACTTC CASSLSPGQGHF
TRBJ2-3 16 TRBD2 . TRBV10-3 TGTGCCATCAGTGTTTATGGGTCGGGGGGGCCAGATACGCAGTATTTT CAISVYGSGGPDTQYF
TRBJ2-7 14 TRBD1 . TRBV5-1 TGCGCCAGTAGACCCACCGGGACAGGTTACGAGCAGTACTTC CASRPTGTGYEQYF
TRBJ1-6 15 TRBD1 . TRBV4-3 TGCGCCAGCAGCCAAGTAGGATCAGGGGGTTCACCCCTCCACTTT CASSQVGSGGSPLHF
TRBJ2-5 14 . once TRBV24-1 TGTGCCACTGCTGGAGGGGGAGGGGAAAAGACCCAGTACTTC CATAGGGGEKTQYF
TRBJ2-7 16 TRBD2 . TRBV5-4 TGTGCCAGCAGTATGGGGCGGACTAGCGGGGCGTACGAGCAGTACTTC CASSMGRTSGAYEQYF
TRBJ1-2 13 . . TRBV12-5 TGTGCTAGTGTCGACCAGGGTTGGTATGGCTACACCTTC CASVDQGWYGYTF
TRBJ2-7 15 TRBD2 . TRBV5-4 TGTGCCAGCAGCGTGGAGGGACTAGCGGGAAGCGAGCAGTACTTC CASSVEGLAGSEQYF
TRBJ1-2 17 TRBD1 . TRBV7-8 TGTGCCAGCAGCAAAAACAACAGGGGCGCCCGACACTATGGCTACACCTTC CASSKNNRGARHYGYTF
TRBJ2-7 15 . . TRBV18 TGTGCCAGCTCGTCAGGGTTGGGGGGCTCCTACGAGCAGTACTTC CASSSGLGGSYEQYF
TRBJ1-2 13 . few TRBV5-6 TGTGCCAGCAGCCCCGGGTCGTTTTATGGCTACACCTTC CASSPGSFYGYTF
TRBJ1-2 13 TRBD1 once TRBV29-1 TGCAGCGTTAGACAGGGGGCGACTTGGGGCTACACCTTC CSVRQGATWGYTF
TRBJ1-4 13 . . TRBV4-1 TGCGCCAGCAGCCACGGACTGGGTGAAAAACTGTTTTTT CASSHGLGEKLFF
TRBJ1-2 17 . . TRBV7-3 TGTGCCAGCAGCTTAACGTTTCAAAGCAGGGGATGGTCTGGCTACACCTTC CASSLTFQSRGWSGYTF
TRBJ1-5 13 . . TRBV12-5 TGTGCTAGTGGTTTGGCCCTAAATCAGCCCCAGCATTTT CASGLALNQPQHF
TRBJ2-7 15 TRBD2 few TRBV4-2 TGTGCCAGCAGCCAAGGGGAGGGCCCCCACTACGAGCAGTACTTC CASSQGEGPHYEQYF
TRBJ2-1 15 . once TRBV24-1 TGTGCCACCAGTGGAGGGTCATACAGCAACAATGAGCAGTTCTTC CATSGGSYSNNEQFF
TRBJ2-7 13 TRBD2 . TRBV7-2 TGTGCCAGCAGCGAGCGGGGGGTGGACGAGCAGTACTTC CASSERGVDEQYF
TRBJ1-4 14 TRBD1 . TRBV19 TGTGCCAGTACCCCTGGGACAGCAAATGAAAAACTGTTTTTT CASTPGTANEKLFF
TRBJ1-2 14 . . TRBV19 TGTGCCAGTAGTATAGCAGGGGCTCACTATGGCTACACCTTC CASSIAGAHYGYTF
TRBJ1-1 18 TRBD1 . TRBV3-1/TRBV3-2 TGTGCCAGCAGCCTTCCAGGACAGGGGAGATGGGGGGACACTGAAGCTTTCTTT CASSLPGQGRWGDTEAFF
TRBJ1-3 17 TRBD1 . TRBV4-2 TGTGCCAGCAGCCAAGCTGGAGGACAGGAAGCTGCAAACACCATATATTTT CASSQAGGQEAANTIYF
TRBJ2-7 15 . . TRBV5-1 TGCGCCAGCAGCTTGGGGGCGGCGGGCCTCCCAAAAGAGTACTTC CASSLGAAGLPKEYF
TRBJ1-5 13 . . TRBV7-2 TGTGCCAGCAGCTCCCGCCGGAATCAGCCCCAGCATTTT CASSSRRNQPQHF
TRBJ1-2 14 . . TRBV24-1 TGTGCCACCAGGGGAATGGGGGGATCGGGAGGCTACACCTTC CATRGMGGSGGYTF
TRBJ2-5 15 . once TRBV6-2/TRBV6-3 TGTGCCAGCAGTTACTCTACAGGGTCGAGAGAGACCCAGTACTTC CASSYSTGSRETQYF
TRBJ2-5 14 . few TRBV7-2 TGTGCCAGCAGCTTAGAGAACAGCCAAGAGACCCAGTACTTC CASSLENSQETQYF
TRBJ2-7 14 . . TRBV7-2 TGTGCCAGCAGCCCCGCGGGGTTTCAGTACGAGCAGTACTTC CASSPAGFQYEQYF
TRBJ1-2 15 TRBD1 . TRBV13 TGTGCCAGCAGCACCCGGACAGGAGGGGAGGCTGGCTACACCTTC CASSTRTGGEAGYTF
TRBJ1-5 16 . . TRBV5-6 TGTGCCAGCAGCTTGGCCGGGGTGGGGGGAAATCAGCCCCAGCATTTT CASSLAGVGGNQPQHF
TRBJ2-5 15 TRBD2 . TRBV11-1 TGTGCCAGCAGTCCACGGGGGGGCCCTGGGGAGACCCAGTACTTC CASSPRGGPGETQYF
TRBJ1-5 17 . . TRBV5-6 TGTGCCAGCAGCTCCCTCATTTCAGGGAATAGCAATCAGCCCCAGCATTTT CASSSLISGNSNQPQHF
TRBJ1-2 15 . . TRBV7-9 TGTGCCAGCAGCTTAGGGGGCTTCAGGGGTGGTGGCTACACCTTC CASSLGGFRGGGYTF
TRBJ1-6 15 TRBD1 . TRBV18 TGTGCCAGCTCACCTTCGACAGGGGACAATTCACCCCTCCACTTT CASSPSTGDNSPLHF
TRBJ1-1 14 TRBD1 . TRBV4-1 TGCGCCAGCAGCTTCGGACAGGGGACCACTGAAGCTTTCTTT CASSFGQGTTEAFF
TRBJ2-5 15 TRBD2 . TRBV6-5 TGTGCCAGCAGTTACGGGAGGGGCCCCCAAGAGACCCAGTACTTC CASSYGRGPQETQYF
TRBJ1-2 15 TRBD1 . TRBV7-6 TGTGCCAGCAGCTTAGAGGTAGGGGGCGACTATGGCTACACCTTC CASSLEVGGDYGYTF
TRBJ2-3 12 . once TRBV6-6 TGTGCCAGCAGCCCTAGCAGCGATACGCAGTATTTT CASSPSSDTQYF